Below, 23 T cell receptor beta chains from the same sample are listed, as sequenced in a study of blood T cell repertoires in COVID-19. Profiling relied on immunoSEQ multiplex PCR, and the TCRdb table lists in-frame clones only, not all of them. The sample has about 180,000 clones, roughly 85% seen once. The specimen sequenced was peripheral blood. The source is a human donor with active or convalescent COVID-19. The donor label of this sample is uncertain.

This clone was counted between two and nine times. V usage is TRBV10-3 and J usage is TRBJ1-6; D is possibly TRBD1 (5 bases). V lost 8 bases and J lost 5, with 13 bases in between. Germline CDR1 and CDR2: ENHRY and SYGVKD. This CDR3 spans 14 amino acids. CDR3 in DNA: TGTGCCATCGGCAGGGCGGCGGATAATTCACCCCTCCACTTT. Translated: CAIGRAADNSPLHF.

This chain connects TRBV12-3 or TRBV12-4 to TRBJ2-2; perhaps TRBD2 as D (5 bases). The ends were cut back, 7 bases at V and 6 bases at J, with 12 bases in the middle. This CDR3 contains 13 residues. The CDR3 nucleotides read TGTGCCAGCAACAAACTAGTCGCCGGGGAGCTGTTTTTT. It is translated as CASNKLVAGELFF.

This chain joins TRBV6-2 or TRBV6-3 and TRBJ2-3, with D unclear. Per the germline V gene, CDR1 is MNHEY and CDR2 is SVGEGT. The germline V and J ends were trimmed by 4 bases and 4 bases, with 9 bases remaining between them. The CDR3 is made up of 13 amino acids. The CDR3 protein is CASSWFGADTQYF. The CDR3 region has the DNA TGTGCCAGCAGTTGGTTCGGTGCAGATACGCAGTATTTT.

The chain joins TRBV2 to TRBJ2-3, with D perhaps matching TRBD2 (7 bases). This CDR3 comprises 15 residues. Germline V gives CDR1 SNHLY, CDR2 FYNNEI. V dropped 6 bases and J dropped 2 bases, with 15 bases sitting between them. CDR3 sequence (DNA): TGTGCCAGCAGGGGCGGGGGCCCCATCACAGATACGCAGTATTTT. Encoded protein: CASRGGGPITDTQYF.

This clone showed up many times. This chain joins TRBV7-9 and TRBJ2-7, with a tentative D call TRBD2 (6 bases). Per germline, CDR1 SEHNR and CDR2 FQNEAQ (reference sequence). Trimming shortened V by 5 bases and J by 2 bases, and 16 bases separated the two germline ends. The CDR3 has 15 residues. CDR3: CASSPNTGVPYEQYF. The CDR3 DNA reads as TGTGCCAGCAGCCCCAACACGGGGGTCCCCTACGAGCAGTACTTC.

The CDR3 nucleotides are TGTGCCAGCAGTGCGGGACAGGGACCTTCACCCCTCCACTTT. Residues: CASSAGQGPSPLHF. The genes are TRBV2 and TRBJ1-6, with 9 bases identical to TRBD1. The CDR3 is 14 amino acids. Per the germline V gene, CDR1 is SNHLY and CDR2 is FYNNEI. V was pared by 4 bases and J by 9 bases, with 4 bases of the junction left unmatched.

The chain is built from TRBV12-3 or TRBV12-4 and TRBJ2-7; D unclear. The CDR3 spans 13 residues. V dropped 2 bases and J dropped 10 bases, with 15 bases sitting between them. As DNA, the CDR3 is TGTGCCAGCAGTTTAAATCTCCGGGTCGGCCAGTACTTC. It encodes CASSLNLRVGQYF.

CDR3 DNA sequence: TGTGCCAGCAGCCGGGACAGGGACCTCTATGGCTACACCTTC. Its protein product is CASSRDRDLYGYTF. The J gene is TRBJ1-2, the V gene TRBV2, with 9 bases identical to TRBD1. The germline CDR1 and CDR2 sequences are SNHLY and FYNNEI. Trimming removed 6 bases from V and 4 bases from J; junction bases left unmatched: 6. This CDR3 is 14 amino acids long.

The chain has TRBV12-3 or TRBV12-4 and TRBJ2-1; tentatively, D is TRBD1 (5 bases). CDR3 length: 13 amino acids. V was clipped by 2 bases and J by 8 bases, with 10 bases between them. Written as DNA, the CDR3 is TGTGCCAGCAGTTTAAGCAGGGTCGATGAGCAGTTCTTC. As protein: CASSLSRVDEQFF.

This clone was counted a single time. The chain uses TRBV2 and TRBJ2-7; 11 nucleotides match TRBD2. This CDR3 comprises 14 residues. V shed 8 bases, J shed 4 bases, and the junction held 7 bases outside the gene matches. Germline loops: CDR1 SNHLY, CDR2 FYNNEI. In DNA form, the CDR3 reads TGTGCCAGCTTAGCGGGAGGGAGTCTGTACGAGCAGTACTTC. This sequence encodes CASLAGGSLYEQYF.

The V and J genes are TRBV6-2 or TRBV6-3 and TRBJ1-5; D may be TRBD1 (5 bases). The CDR3 loop spans 15 amino acids. Germline-derived CDR1 and CDR2 are MNHEY and SVGEGT. Deletions cut 6 bases from V and 7 bases from J, with 19 bases between. CDR3 residues: CASSRRGGSFQPQHF. The CDR3 nucleotides read TGTGCCAGCAGCCGCCGGGGGGGATCATTCCAGCCCCAGCATTTT.

This chain uses TRBV19 with TRBJ2-3; 10 bases fit TRBD2. The CDR3 spans 15 residues. V lost 6 bases and J lost 4; bases outside the gene matches: 7. The germline gives CDR1 LNHDA, CDR2 SQIVND (reference sequence). The CDR3 spells CASSLALAGADTQYF. CDR3 bases: TGTGCCAGTAGCCTCGCCCTAGCGGGGGCAGATACGCAGTATTTT.

The chain recombines TRBV27 with TRBJ1-2; D remains unclear. CDR1 is MNHEY and CDR2 is SMNVEV in the germline V gene (reference sequence). The germline V and J ends were trimmed by 9 bases and 3 bases, with 14 bases remaining between them. The CDR3 length is 13 residues. CDR3 nucleotides: TGTGCCAGTTCCCCGCATTCGGACTATGGCTACACCTTC. Translating gives CASSPHSDYGYTF.

At least ten counts were recorded for this clone. This chain connects TRBV5-4 to TRBJ2-1; D is perhaps TRBD2 (7 bases). The V and J ends lost 6 bases and 2 bases respectively, with 12 bases between them. The CDR3 sequence is 14 residues long. The germline CDR1 and CDR2 sequences are SGHNT and YYREEE (reference sequence). The CDR3 DNA reads as TGTGCCAGCAAGGGAGGGGGGGCCTACAATGAGCAGTTCTTC. Translation gives CASKGGGAYNEQFF. The full variable domain, in which reference TRBV5-4 and TRBJ2-1 provide the parts outside the CDR3, is ETGVTQSPTHLIKTRGQQVTLRCSSQSGHNTVSWYQQALGQGPQFIFQYYREEENGRGNFPPRFSGLQFPNYSSELNVNALELDDSALYLCASKGGGAYNEQFFGPGTRLTVL.

V usage is TRBV11-3 and J usage is TRBJ2-3; D gene unclear. There are 13 residues in the CDR3. Germline-derived CDR1 and CDR2 are SGHNT and YENEEA. Trimming left V 5 bases short and J 2 bases short, with 8 bases between. The CDR3 sequence: CASSRPPTDTQYF. The CDR3 DNA sequence: TGTGCCAGCAGCCGTCCCCCCACAGATACGCAGTATTTT.

The chain uses TRBV11-3 and TRBJ2-3, with D possibly being TRBD2 (7 bases). There are 17 residues in the CDR3. CDR1 and CDR2 (germline): SGHNT, YENEEA. V lost 0 bases to trimming and J lost 0 bases, with 13 bases between them. CDR3 nucleotides: TGTGCCAGCAGCTTAGATTCGGCGGGGGCTAGCACAGATACGCAGTATTTT. This sequence encodes CASSLDSAGASTDTQYF.

The V and J genes are TRBV4-3 and TRBJ1-1, with 9 bases fitting TRBD1. The V gene's germline CDR1 is LGHNA and CDR2 YSLEER. The CDR3 has 14 residues. Trimming removed 4 bases from V and 4 bases from J; junction bases left unmatched: 4. The CDR3 region is CASSLGTGTTEAFF. The DNA for the CDR3 is TGCGCCAGCAGCCTCGGGACAGGGACCACTGAAGCTTTCTTT.

The rearrangement uses TRBV5-1 and TRBJ1-1, with unresolved D. V was clipped by 0 bases and J by 1 base, with 4 bases between them. This CDR3 spans 13 amino acids. Looked up from germline, CDR1 is SGHRS and CDR2 is YFSETQ. CDR3 sequence (DNA): TGCGCCAGCAGCTTGGCCCAGAACACTGAAGCTTTCTTT. This encodes CASSLAQNTEAFF.

V is TRBV6-1 and J is TRBJ1-6; no definite D call. The CDR3 loop spans 14 amino acids. Trimming took 3 bases from V and 9 from J, leaving 12 bases between them. The germline V gene encodes CDR1 MNHNS and CDR2 SASEGT. CDR3 residues: CASSDRSESSPLHF. CDR3 DNA sequence: TGTGCCAGCAGTGACCGATCCGAGAGTTCACCCCTCCACTTT.

This chain uses TRBV7-3 with TRBJ2-2; 7 bases agree with TRBD2. The CDR3 length is 17 residues. Germline assignment: CDR1 SGHTA and CDR2 FQGTGA. Trimming at V came to 0 bases and at J to 1 base, leaving 5 bases not matched to a gene. Written as DNA, the CDR3 is TGTGCCAGCAGCTTAACTCTCGAGCGGGGGAACACCGGGGAGCTGTTTTTT. Residues: CASSLTLERGNTGELFF.

This rearrangement joins TRBV5-6 to TRBJ1-5; unclear D gene. The ends were cut back, 0 bases at V and 2 bases at J, with 6 bases in the middle. The CDR3 consists of 14 residues. Germline assignment: CDR1 SGHDT and CDR2 YYEEEE. The CDR3 sequence: CASSLASGNQPQHF. The CDR3, as DNA: TGTGCCAGCAGCTTGGCCAGCGGCAATCAGCCCCAGCATTTT.

The chain joins TRBV5-1 to TRBJ1-2; weak D call: TRBD1 (6 bases). Looked up from germline, CDR1 is SGHRS and CDR2 is YFSETQ. V dropped 5 bases and J dropped 4 bases, with 24 bases sitting between them. This CDR3 contains 17 residues. CDR3 DNA sequence: TGCGCCAGCAGTTTTACCCACAGGGTAGGGCTTAGCTATGGCTACACCTTC. Amino acids: CASSFTHRVGLSYGYTF.

This clone was found once. The chain couples TRBV7-2 to TRBJ1-4; 8 positions agree with TRBD1. From germline, CDR1 is SGHTA and CDR2 FQGNSA. V lost 3 bases, J lost 8 bases, and 8 bases stayed unmatched. There are 15 residues in the CDR3. CDR3 sequence: CASSLDRAMGEKLFF. In DNA form, the CDR3 reads TGTGCCAGCAGCTTGGACAGGGCTATGGGGGAAAAACTGTTTTTT.